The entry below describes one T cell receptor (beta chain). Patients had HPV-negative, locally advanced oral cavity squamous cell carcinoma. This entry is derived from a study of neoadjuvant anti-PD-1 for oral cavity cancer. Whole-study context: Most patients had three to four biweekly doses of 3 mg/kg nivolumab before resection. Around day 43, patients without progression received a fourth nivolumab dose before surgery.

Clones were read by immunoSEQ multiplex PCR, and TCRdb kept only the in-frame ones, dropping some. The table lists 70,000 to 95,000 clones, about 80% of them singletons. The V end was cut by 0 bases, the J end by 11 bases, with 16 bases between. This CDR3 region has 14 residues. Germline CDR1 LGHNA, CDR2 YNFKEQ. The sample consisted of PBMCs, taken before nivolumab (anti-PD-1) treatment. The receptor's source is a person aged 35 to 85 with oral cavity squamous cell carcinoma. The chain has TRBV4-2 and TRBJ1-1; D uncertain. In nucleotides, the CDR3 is TGTGCCAGCAGCCAAGATTGGAGCCCTATTTCGGCTTTCTTT. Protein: CASSQDWSPISAFF.